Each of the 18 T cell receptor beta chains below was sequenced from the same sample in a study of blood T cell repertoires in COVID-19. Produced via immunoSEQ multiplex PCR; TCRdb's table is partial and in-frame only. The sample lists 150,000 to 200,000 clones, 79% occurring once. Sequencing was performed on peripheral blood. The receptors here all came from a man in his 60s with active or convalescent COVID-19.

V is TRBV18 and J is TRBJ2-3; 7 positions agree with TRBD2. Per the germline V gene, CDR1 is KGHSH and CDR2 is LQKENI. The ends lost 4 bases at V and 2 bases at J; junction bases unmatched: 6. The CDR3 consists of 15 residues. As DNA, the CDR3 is TGTGCCAGCTCACTCGGGACTACAATCACAGATACGCAGTATTTT. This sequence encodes CASSLGTTITDTQYF.

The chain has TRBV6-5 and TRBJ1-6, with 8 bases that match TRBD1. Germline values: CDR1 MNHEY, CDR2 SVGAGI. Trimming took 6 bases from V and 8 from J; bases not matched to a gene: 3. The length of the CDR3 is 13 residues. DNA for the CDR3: TGTGCCAGCAGGAACAGGGGGGATTCACCCCTCCACTTT. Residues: CASRNRGDSPLHF.

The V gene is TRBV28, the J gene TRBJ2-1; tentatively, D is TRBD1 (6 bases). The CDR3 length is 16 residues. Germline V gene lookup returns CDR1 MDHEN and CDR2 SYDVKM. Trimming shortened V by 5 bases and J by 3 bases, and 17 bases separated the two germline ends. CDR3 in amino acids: CASSPGQGMVYNEQFF. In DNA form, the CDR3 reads TGTGCCAGCAGTCCGGGGCAGGGGATGGTCTACAATGAGCAGTTCTTC.

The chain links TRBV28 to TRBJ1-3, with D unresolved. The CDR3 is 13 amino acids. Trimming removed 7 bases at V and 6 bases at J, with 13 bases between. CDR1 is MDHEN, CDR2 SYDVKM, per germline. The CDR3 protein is CASTEASLNTIYF. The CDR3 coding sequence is TGTGCCAGCACCGAGGCCTCGTTAAACACCATATATTTT.

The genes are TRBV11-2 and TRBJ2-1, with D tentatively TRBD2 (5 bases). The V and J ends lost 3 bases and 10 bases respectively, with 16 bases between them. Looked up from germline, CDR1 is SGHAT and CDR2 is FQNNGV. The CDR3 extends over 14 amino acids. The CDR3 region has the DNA TGTGCCAGCAGCTTGCGGGCACAGCCCATAGAGCAGTTCTTC. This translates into CASSLRAQPIEQFF.

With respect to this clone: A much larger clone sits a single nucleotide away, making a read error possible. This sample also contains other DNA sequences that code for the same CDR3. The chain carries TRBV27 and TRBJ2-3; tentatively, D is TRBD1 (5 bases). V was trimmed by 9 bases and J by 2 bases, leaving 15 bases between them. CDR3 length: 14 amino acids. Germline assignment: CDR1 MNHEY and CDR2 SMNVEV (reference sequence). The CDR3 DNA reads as TGTGCCAGTAGCCTCGTGGGGCTCACAGATACGCAGTATTTT. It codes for CASSLVGLTDTQYF.

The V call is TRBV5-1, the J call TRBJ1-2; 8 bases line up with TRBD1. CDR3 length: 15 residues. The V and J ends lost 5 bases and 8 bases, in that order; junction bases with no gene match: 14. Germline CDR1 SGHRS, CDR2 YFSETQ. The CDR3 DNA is TGCGCCAGCAGGACATACGGACAGGGTTTCAAGGGCTACACCTTC. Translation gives CASRTYGQGFKGYTF.

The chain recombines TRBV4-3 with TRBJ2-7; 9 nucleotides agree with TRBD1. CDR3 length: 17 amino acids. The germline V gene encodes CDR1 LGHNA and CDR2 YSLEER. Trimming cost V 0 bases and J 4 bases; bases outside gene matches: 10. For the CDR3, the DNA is TGCGCCAGCAGCCAAGACTTTTCCGGAGACAGGGGGTACGAGCAGTACTTC. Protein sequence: CASSQDFSGDRGYEQYF.

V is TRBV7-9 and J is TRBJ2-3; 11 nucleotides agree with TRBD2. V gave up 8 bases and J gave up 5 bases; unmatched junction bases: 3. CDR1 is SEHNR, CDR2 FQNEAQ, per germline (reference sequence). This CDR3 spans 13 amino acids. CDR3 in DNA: TGTGCCAGCGCTCTAGCGGGGGGAGATACGCAGTATTTT. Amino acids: CASALAGGDTQYF.

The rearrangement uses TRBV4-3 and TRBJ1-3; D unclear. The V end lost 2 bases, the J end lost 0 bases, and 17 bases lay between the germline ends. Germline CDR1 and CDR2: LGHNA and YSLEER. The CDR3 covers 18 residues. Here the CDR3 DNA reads TGCGCCAGCAGCCAATCCCCGGGAAGGACGAGCTCTGGAAACACCATATATTTT. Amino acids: CASSQSPGRTSSGNTIYF.

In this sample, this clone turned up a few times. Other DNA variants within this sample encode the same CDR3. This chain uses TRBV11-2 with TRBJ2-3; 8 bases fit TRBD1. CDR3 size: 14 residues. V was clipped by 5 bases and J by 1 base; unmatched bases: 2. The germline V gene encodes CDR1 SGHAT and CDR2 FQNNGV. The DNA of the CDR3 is TGTGCCAGCAGCCTGGACAGGGGCACAGATACGCAGTATTTT. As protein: CASSLDRGTDTQYF.

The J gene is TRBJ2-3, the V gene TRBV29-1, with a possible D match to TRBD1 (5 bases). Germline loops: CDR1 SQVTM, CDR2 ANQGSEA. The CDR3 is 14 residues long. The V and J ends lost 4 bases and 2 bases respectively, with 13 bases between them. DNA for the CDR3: TGCAGCGTTGGGCAGGGCCATATCACAGATACGCAGTATTTT. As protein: CSVGQGHITDTQYF.

The CDR3 bases are TGCAGCGTTTCCGGGAACTACGAGCAGTACTTC. Amino acid sequence: CSVSGNYEQYF. This sequence joins TRBV29-1 and TRBJ2-7; D might be TRBD2 (5 bases). This CDR3 has 11 amino acids. Germline assignment: CDR1 SQVTM and CDR2 ANQGSEA. V was cut by 5 bases and J by 3 bases, with 8 bases left in between.

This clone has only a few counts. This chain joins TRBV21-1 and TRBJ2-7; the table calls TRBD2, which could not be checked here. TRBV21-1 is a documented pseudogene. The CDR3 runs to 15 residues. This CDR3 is CASPRGSAPGDEQYF. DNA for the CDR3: TGTGCCAGCCCACGGGGTAGTGCTCCGGGGGACGAGCAGTACTTC.

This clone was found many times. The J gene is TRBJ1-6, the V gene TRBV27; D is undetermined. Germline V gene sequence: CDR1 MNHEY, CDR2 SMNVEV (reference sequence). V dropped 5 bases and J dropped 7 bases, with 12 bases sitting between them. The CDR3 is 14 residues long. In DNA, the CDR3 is TGTGCCAGCAGTCCGCTGGCGGTGAATTCACCCCTCCACTTT. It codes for CASSPLAVNSPLHF.

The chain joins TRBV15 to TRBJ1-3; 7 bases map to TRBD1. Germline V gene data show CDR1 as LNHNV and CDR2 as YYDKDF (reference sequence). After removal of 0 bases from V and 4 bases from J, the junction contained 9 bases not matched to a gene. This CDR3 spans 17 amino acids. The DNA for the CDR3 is TGTGCCACCAGCAGAGATCTTAACAGGGGACGAGGAAACACCATATATTTT. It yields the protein CATSRDLNRGRGNTIYF.

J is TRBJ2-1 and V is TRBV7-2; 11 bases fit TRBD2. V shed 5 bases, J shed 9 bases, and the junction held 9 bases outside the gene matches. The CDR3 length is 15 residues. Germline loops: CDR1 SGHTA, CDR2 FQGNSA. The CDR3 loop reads CASSRPGLAGGEQFF. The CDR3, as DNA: TGTGCCAGCAGCCGCCCCGGACTAGCGGGCGGTGAGCAGTTCTTC.

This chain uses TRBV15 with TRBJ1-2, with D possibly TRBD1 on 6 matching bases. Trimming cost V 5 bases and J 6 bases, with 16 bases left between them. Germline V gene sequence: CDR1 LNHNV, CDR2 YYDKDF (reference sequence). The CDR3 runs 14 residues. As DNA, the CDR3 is TGTGCCACCAGCTCGCAGGGGTTCCTGAATGGCTACACCTTC. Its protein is CATSSQGFLNGYTF. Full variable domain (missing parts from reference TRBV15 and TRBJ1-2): DAMVIQNPRYQVTQFGKPVTLSCSQTLNHNVMYWYQQKSSQAPKLLFHYYDKDFNNEADTPDNFQSRRPNTSFCFLDIRSPGLGDTAMYLCATSSQGFLNGYTFGSGTRLTVV.